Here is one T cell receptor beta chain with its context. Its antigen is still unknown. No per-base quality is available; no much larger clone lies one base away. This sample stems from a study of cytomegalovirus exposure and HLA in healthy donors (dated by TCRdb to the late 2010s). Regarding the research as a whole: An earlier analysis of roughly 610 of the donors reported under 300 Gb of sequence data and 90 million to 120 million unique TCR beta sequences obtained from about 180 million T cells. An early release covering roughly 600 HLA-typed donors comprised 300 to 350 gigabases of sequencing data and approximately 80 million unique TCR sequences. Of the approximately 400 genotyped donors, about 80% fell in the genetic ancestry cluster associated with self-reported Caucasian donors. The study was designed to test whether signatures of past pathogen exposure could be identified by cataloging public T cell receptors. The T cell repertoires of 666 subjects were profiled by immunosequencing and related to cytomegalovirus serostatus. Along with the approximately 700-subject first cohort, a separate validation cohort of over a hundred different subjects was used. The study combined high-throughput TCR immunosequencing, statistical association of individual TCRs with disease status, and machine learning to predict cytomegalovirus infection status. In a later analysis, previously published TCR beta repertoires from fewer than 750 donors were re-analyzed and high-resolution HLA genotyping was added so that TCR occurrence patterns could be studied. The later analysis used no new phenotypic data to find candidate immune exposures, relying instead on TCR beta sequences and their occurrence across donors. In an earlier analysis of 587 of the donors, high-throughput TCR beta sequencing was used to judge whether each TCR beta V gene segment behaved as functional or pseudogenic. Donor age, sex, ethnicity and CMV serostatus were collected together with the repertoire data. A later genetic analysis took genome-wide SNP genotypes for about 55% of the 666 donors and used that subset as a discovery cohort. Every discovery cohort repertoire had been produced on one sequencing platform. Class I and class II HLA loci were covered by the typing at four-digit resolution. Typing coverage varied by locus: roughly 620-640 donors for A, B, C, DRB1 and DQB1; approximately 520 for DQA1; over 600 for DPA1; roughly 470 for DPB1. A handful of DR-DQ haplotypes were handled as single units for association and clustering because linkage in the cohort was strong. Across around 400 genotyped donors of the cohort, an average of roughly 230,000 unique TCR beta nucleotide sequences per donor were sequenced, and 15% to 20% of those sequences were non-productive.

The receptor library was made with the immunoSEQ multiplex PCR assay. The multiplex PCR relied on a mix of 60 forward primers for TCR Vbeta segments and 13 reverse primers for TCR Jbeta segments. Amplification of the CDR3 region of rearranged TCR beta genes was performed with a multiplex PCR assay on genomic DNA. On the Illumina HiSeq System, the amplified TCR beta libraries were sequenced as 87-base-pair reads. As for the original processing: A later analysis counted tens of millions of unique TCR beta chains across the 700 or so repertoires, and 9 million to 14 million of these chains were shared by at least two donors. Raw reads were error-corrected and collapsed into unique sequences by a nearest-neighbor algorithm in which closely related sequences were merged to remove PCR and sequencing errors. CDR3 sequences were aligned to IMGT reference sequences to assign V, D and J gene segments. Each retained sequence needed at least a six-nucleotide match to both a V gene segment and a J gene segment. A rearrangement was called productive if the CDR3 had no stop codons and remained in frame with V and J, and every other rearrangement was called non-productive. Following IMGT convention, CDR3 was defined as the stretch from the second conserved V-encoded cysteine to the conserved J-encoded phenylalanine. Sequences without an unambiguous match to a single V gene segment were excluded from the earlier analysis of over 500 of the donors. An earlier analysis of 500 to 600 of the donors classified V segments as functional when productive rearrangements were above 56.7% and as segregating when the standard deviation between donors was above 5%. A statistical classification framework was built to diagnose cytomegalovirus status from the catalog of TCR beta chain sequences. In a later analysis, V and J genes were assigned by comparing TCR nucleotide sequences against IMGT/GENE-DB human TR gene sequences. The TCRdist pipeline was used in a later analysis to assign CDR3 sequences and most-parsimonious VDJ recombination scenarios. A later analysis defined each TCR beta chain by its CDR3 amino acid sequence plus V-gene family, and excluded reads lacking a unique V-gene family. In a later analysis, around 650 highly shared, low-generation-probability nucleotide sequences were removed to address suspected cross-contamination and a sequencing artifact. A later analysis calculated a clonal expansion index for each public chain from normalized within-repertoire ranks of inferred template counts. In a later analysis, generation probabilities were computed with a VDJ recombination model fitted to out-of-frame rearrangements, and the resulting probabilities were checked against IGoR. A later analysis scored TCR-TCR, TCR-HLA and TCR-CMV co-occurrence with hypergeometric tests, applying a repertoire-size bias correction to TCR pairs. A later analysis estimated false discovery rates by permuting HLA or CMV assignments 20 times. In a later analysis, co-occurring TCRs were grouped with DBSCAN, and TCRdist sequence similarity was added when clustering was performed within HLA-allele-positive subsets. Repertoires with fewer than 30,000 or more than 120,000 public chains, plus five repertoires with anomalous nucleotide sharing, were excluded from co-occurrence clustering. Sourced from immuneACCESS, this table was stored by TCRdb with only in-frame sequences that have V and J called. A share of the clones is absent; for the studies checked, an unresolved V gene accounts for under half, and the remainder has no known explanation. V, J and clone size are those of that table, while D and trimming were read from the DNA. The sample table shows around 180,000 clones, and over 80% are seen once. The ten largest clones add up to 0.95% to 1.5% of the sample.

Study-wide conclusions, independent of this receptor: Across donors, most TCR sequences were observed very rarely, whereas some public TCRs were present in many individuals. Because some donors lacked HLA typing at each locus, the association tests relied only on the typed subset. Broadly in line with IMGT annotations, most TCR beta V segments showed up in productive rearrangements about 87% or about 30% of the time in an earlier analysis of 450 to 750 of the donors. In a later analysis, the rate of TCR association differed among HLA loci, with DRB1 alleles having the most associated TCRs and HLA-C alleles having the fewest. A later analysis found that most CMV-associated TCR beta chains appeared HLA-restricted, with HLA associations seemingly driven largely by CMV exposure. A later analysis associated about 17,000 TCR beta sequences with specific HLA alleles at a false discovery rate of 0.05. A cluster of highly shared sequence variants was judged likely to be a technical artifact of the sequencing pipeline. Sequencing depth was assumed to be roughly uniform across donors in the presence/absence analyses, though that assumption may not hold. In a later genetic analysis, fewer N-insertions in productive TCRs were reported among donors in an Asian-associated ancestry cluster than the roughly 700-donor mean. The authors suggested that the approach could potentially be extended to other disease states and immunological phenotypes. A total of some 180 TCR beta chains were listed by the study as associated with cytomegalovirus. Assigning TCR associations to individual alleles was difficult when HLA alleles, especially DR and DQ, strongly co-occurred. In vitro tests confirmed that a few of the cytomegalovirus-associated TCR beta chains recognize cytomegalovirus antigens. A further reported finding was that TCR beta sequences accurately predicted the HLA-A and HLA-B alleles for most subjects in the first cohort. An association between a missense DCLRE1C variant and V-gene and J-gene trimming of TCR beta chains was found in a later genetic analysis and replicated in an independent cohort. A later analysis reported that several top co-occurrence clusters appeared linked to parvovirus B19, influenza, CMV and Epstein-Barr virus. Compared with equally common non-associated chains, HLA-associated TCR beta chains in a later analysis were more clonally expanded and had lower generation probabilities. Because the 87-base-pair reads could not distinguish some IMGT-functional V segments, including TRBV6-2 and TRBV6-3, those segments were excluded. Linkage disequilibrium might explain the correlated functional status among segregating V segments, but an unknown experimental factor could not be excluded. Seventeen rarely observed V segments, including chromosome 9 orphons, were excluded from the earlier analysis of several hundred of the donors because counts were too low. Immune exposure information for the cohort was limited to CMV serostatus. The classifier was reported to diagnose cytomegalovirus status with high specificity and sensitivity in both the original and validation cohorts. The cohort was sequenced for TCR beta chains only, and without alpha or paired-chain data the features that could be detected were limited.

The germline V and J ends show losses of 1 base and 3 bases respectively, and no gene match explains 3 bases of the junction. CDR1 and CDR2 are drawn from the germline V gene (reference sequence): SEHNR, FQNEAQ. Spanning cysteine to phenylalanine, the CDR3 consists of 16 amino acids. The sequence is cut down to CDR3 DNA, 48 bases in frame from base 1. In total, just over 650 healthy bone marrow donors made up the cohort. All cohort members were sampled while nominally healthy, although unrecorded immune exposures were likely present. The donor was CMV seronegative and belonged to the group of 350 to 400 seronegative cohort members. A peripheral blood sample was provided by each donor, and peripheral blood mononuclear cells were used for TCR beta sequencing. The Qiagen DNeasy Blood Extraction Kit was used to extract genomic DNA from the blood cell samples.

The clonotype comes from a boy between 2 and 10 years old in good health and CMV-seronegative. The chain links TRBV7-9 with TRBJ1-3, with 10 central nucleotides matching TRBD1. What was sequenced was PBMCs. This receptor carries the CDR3 CASSLGDRGLGNTIYF. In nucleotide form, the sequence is TGTGCCAGCAGCTTAGGCGACAGGGGGCTTGGAAACACCATATATTTT.